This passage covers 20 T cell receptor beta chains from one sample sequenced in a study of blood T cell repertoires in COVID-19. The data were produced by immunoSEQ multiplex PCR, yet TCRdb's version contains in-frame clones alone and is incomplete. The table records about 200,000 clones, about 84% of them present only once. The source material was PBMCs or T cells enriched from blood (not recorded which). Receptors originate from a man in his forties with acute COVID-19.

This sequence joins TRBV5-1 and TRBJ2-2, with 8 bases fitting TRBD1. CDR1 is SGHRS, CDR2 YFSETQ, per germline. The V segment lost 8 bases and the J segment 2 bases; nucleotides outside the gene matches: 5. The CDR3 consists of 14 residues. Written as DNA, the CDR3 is TGCGCCAGTCAGGGGGCCGGAAACACCGGGGAGCTGTTTTTT. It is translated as CASQGAGNTGELFF.

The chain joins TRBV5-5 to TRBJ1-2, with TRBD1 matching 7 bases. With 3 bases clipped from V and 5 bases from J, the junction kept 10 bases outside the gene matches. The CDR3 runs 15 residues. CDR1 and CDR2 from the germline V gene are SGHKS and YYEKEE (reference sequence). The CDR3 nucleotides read TGTGCCAGCAGCTCCTTCGACAGGGACTGGTATGGCTACACCTTC. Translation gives CASSSFDRDWYGYTF.

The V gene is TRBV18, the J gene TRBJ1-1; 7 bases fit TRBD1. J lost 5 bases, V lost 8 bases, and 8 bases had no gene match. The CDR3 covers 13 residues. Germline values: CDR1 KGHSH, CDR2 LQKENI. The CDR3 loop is CASPKGGETEAFF. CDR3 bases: TGTGCCAGCCCCAAAGGGGGCGAGACTGAAGCTTTCTTT.

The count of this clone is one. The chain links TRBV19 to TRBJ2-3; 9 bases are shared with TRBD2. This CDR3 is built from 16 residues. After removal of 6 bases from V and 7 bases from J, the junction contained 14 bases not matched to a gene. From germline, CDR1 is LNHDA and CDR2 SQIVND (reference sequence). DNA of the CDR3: TGTGCCAGTAGATTCTCGATGGCGGGAGGGCCTTATACGCAGTATTTT. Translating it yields CASRFSMAGGPYTQYF.

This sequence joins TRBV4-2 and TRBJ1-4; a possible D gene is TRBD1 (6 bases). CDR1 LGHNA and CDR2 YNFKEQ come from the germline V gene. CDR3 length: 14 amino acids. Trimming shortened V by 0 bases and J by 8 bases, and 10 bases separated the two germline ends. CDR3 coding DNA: TGTGCCAGCAGCCAAGAGCAGGGGCGAGAAAAACTGTTTTTT. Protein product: CASSQEQGREKLFF.

In DNA form, the CDR3 reads TGCGCCAGCAGCACTAGCGGCTACTACAATGAGCAGTTCTTC. Protein product: CASSTSGYYNEQFF. The chain is built from TRBV10-1 and TRBJ2-1; 8 bases agree with TRBD2. The CDR3 is 14 amino acids. With 6 bases clipped from V and 3 bases from J, the junction kept 4 bases outside the gene matches. CDR1 and CDR2 from the germline V gene are WNHNN and SYGVQD (reference sequence).

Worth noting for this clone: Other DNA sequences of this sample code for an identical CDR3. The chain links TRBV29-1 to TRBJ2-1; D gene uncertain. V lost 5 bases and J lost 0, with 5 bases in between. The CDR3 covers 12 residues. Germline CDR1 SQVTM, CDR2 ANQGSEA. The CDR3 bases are TGCAGCGTTAGTAGCTCCTACAATGAGCAGTTCTTC. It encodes CSVSSSYNEQFF.

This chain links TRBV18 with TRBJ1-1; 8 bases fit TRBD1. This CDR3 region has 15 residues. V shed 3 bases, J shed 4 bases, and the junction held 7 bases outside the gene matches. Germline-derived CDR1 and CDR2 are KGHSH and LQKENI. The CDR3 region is CASSPGGQGGTEAFF. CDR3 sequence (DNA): TGTGCCAGCTCACCGGGTGGACAGGGAGGCACTGAAGCTTTCTTT.

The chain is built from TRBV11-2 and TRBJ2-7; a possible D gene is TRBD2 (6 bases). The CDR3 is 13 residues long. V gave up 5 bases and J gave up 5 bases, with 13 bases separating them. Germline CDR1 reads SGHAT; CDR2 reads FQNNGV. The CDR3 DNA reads TGTGCCAGCAGCCAGCCGGACTATAACGAGCAGTACTTC. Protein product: CASSQPDYNEQYF.

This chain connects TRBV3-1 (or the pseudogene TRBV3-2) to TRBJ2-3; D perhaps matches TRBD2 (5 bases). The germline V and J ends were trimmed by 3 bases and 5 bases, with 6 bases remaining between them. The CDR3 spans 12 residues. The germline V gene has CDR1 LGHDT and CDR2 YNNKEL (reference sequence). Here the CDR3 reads CASSQGVDTQYF. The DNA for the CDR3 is TGTGCCAGCAGCCAGGGAGTAGATACGCAGTATTTT.

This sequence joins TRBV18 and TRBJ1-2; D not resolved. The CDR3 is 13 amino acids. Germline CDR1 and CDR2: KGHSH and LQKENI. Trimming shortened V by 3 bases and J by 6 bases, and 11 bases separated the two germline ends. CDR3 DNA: TGTGCCAGCTCACCGAGGGATGCGGATGGCTACACCTTC. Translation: CASSPRDADGYTF.

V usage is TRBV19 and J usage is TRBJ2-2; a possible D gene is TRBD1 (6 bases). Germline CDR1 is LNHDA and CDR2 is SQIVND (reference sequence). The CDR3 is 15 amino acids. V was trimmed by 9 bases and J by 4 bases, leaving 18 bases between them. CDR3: CASAQGRGSTGELFF. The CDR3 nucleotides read TGTGCCAGCGCCCAAGGCAGGGGATCCACCGGGGAGCTGTTTTTT. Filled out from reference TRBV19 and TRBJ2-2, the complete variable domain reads DGGITQSPKYLFRKEGQNVTLSCEQNLNHDAMYWYRQDPGQGLRLIYYSQIVNDFQKGDIAEGYSVSREKKESFPLTVTSAQKNPTAFYLCASAQGRGSTGELFFGEGSRLTVL.

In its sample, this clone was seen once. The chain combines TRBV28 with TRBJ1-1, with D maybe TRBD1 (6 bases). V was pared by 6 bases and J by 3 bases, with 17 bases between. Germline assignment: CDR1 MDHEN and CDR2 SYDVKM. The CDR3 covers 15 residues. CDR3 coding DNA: TGTGCCAGCAGCGCCCCCAGCGGGGGCTACACTGAAGCTTTCTTT. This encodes CASSAPSGGYTEAFF.

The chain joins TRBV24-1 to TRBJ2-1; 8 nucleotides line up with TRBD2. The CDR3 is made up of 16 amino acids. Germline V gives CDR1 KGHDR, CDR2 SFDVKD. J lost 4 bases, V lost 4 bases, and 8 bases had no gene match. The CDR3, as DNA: TGTGCCACCAGTGACTCAATAGCGGGATCATACAATGAGCAGTTCTTC. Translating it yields CATSDSIAGSYNEQFF.

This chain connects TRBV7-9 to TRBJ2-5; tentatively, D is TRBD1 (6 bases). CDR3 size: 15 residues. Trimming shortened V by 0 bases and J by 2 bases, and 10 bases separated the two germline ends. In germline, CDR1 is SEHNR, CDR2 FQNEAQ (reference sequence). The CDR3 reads CASSLATGYQETQYF. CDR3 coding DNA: TGTGCCAGCAGCTTAGCTACAGGGTATCAAGAGACCCAGTACTTC.

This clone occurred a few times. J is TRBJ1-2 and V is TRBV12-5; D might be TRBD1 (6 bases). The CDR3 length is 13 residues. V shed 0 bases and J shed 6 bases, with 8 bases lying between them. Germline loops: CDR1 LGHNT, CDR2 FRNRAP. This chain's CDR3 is CASGLVGAHGYTF. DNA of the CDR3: TGTGCTAGTGGTTTGGTGGGGGCACATGGCTACACCTTC.

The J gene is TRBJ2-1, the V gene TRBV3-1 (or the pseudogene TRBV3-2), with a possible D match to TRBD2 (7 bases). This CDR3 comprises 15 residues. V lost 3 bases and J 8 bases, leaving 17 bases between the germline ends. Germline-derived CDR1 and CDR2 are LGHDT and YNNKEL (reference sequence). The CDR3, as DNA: TGTGCCAGCAGCCATGGCGGGGGCGCTCCCTATGAGCAGTTCTTC. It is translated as CASSHGGGAPYEQFF.

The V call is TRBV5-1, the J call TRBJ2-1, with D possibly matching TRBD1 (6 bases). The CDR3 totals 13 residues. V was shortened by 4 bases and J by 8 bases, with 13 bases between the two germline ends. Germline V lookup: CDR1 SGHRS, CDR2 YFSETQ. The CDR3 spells CASSPRAGDEQFF. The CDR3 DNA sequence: TGCGCCAGCAGCCCAAGGGCAGGGGATGAGCAGTTCTTC. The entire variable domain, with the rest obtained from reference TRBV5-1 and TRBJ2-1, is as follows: KAGVTQTPRYLIKTRGQQVTLSCSPISGHRSVSWYQQTPGQGLQFLFEYFSETQRNKGNFPGRFSGRQFSNSRSEMNVSTLELGDSALYLCASSPRAGDEQFFGPGTRLTVL.

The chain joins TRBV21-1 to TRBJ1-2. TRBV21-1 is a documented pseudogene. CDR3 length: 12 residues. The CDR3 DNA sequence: TGTGCCAGCAGCAATGGTGAGGCTGGCTACACCTTC. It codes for CASSNGEAGYTF.

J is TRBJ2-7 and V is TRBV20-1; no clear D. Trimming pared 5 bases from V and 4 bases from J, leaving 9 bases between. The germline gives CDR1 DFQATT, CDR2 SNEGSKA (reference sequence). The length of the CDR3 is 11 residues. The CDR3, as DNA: TGCAGTGCTCCCACAGAGTACGAGCAGTACTTC. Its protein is CSAPTEYEQYF.